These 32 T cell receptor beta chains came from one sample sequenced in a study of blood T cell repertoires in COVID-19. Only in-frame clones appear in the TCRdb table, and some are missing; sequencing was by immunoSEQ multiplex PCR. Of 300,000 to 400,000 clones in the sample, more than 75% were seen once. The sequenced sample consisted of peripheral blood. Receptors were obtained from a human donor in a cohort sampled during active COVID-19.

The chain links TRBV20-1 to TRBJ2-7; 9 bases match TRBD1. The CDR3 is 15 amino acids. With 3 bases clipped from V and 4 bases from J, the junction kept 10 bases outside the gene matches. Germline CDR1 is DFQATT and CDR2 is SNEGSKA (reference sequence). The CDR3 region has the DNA TGCAGTGCTAGTTCATACAGGGGGCATCCTTACGAGCAGTACTTC. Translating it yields CSASSYRGHPYEQYF.

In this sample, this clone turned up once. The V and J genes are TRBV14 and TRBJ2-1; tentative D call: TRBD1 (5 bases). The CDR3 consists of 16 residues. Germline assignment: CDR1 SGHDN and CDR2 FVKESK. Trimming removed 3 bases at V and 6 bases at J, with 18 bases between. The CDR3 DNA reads TGTGCCAGCAGCCAGTATCAGGGTGGATACGGCAATGAGCAGTTCTTC. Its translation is CASSQYQGGYGNEQFF.

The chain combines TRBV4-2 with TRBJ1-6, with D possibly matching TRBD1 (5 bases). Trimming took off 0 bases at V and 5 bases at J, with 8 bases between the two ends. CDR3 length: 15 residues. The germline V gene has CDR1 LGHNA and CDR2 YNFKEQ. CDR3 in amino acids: CASSQDPGNNSPLHF. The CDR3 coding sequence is TGTGCCAGCAGCCAAGACCCAGGGAATAATTCACCCCTCCACTTT.

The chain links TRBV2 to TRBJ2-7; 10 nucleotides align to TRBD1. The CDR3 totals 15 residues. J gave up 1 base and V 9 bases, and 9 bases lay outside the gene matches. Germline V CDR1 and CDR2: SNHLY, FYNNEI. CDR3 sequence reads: CARETGTGASYEQYF. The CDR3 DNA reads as TGTGCCAGAGAGACCGGGACAGGGGCATCCTACGAGCAGTACTTC.

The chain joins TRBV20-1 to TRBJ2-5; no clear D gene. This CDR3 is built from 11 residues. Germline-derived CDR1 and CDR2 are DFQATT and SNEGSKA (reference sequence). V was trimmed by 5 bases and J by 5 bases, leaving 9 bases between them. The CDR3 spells CSAWSGETQYF. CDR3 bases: TGCAGTGCTTGGAGTGGGGAGACCCAGTACTTC.

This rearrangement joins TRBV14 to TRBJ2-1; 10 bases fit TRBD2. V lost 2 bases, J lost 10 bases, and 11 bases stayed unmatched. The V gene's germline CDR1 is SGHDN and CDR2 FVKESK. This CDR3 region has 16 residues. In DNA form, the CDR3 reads TGTGCCAGCAGCCAACCAAAGCGGGAGGGCCGATGGGAGCAGTTCTTC. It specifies CASSQPKREGRWEQFF.

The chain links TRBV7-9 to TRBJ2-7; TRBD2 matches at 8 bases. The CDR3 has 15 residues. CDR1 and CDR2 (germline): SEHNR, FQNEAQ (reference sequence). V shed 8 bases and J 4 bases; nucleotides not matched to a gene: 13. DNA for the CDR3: TGTGCCAGCGCGGAGGCTAGCGGGCTATTGTACGAGCAGTACTTC. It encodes CASAEASGLLYEQYF. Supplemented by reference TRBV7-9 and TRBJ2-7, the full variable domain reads DTGVSQNPRHKITKRGQNVTFRCDPISEHNRLYWYRQTLGQGPEFLTYFQNEAQLEKSRLLSDRFSAERPKGSFSTLEIQRTEQGDSAMYLCASAEASGLLYEQYFGPGTRLTVT.

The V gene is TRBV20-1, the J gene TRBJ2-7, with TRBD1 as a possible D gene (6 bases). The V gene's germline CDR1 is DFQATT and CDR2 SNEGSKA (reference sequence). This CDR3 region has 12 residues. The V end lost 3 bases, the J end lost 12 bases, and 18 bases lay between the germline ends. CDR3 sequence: CSASPQGGGPYF. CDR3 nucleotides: TGCAGTGCTAGTCCCCAGGGTGGGGGCCCGTACTTC.

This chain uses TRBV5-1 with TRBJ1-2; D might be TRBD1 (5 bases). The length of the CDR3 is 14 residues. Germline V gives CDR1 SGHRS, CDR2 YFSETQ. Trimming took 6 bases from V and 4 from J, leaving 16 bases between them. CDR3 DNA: TGCGCCAGCACGGACCTGGGACTAAGCTATGGCTACACCTTC. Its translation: CASTDLGLSYGYTF.

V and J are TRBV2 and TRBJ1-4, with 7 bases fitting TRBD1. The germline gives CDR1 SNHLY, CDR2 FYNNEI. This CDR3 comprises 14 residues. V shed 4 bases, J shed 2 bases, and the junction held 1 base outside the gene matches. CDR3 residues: CASSAQGTNEKLFF. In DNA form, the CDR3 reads TGTGCCAGCAGTGCACAGGGGACTAATGAAAAACTGTTTTTT.

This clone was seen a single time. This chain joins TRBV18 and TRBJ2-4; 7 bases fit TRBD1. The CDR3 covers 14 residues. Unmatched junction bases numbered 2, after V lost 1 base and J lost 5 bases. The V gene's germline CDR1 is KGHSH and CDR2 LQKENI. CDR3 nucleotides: TGTGCCAGCTCACCACAGGGGGCCCAAAACATTCAGTACTTC. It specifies CASSPQGAQNIQYF.

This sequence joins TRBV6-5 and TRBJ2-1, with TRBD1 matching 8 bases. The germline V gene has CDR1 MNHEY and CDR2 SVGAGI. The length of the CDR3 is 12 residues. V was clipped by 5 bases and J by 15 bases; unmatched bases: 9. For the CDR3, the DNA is TGTGCCAGCAGTCCCCGACAGGGGACGGGGTTCTTC. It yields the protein CASSPRQGTGFF.

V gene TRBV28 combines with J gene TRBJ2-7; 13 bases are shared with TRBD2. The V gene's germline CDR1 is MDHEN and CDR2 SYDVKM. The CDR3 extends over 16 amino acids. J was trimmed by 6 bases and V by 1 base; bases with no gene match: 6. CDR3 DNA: TGTGCCAGCAGTTTATATACTAGCGGGAGGGCCTTCGAGCAGTACTTC. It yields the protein CASSLYTSGRAFEQYF. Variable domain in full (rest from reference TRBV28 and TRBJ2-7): DVKVTQSSRYLVKRTGEKVFLECVQDMDHENMFWYRQDPGLGLRLIYFSYDVKMKEKGDIPEGYSVSREKKERFSLILESASTNQTSMYLCASSLYTSGRAFEQYFGPGTRLTVT.

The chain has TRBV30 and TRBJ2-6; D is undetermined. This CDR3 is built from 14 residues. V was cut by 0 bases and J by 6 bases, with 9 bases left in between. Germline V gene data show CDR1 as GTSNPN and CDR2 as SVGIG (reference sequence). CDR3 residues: CAWSVSLEANVLTF. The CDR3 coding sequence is TGTGCCTGGAGTGTGAGCCTAGAGGCCAACGTCCTGACTTTC.

CDR3 region: CASSTRTGRIMNTEAFF. CDR3 sequence (DNA): TGTGCCAGTAGTACACGGACAGGGAGGATTATGAACACTGAAGCTTTCTTT. This chain links TRBV19 with TRBJ1-1; TRBD1 matches at 8 bases. The CDR3 consists of 17 residues. Germline trimming cut 4 bases from V and 0 bases from J; bases unmatched to any gene: 10. Germline CDR1 reads LNHDA; CDR2 reads SQIVND (reference sequence).

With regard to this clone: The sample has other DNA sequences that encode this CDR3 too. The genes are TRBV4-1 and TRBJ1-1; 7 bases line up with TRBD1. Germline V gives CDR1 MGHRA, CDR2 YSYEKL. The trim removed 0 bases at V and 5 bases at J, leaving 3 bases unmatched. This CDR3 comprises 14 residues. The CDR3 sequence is CASSQEGRGTEAFF. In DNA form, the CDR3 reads TGCGCCAGCAGCCAAGAAGGCAGGGGGACTGAAGCTTTCTTT.

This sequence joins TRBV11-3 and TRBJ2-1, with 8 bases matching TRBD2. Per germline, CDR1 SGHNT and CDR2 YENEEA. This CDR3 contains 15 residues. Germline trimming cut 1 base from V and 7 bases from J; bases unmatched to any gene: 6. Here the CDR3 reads CASSLGGGRRNEQFF. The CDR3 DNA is TGTGCCAGCAGCTTAGGAGGCGGGAGGCGGAATGAGCAGTTCTTC. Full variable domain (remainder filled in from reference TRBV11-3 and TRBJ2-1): EAGVVQSPRYKIIEKKQPVAFWCNPISGHNTLYWYLQNLGQGPELLIRYENEEAVDDSQLPKDRFSAERLKGVDSTLKIQPAELGDSAVYLCASSLGGGRRNEQFFGPGTRLTVL.

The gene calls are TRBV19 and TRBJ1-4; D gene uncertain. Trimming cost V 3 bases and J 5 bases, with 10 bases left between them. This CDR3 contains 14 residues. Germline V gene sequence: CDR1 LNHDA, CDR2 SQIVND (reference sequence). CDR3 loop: CASSIGTVNEKLFF. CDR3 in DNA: TGTGCCAGTAGTATTGGAACAGTGAATGAAAAACTGTTTTTT.

The CDR3 DNA reads as TGTGCCAGCTCACCGGGACAGCGAAATCAAGCCCAGCATTTT. Residues: CASSPGQRNQAQHF. V usage is TRBV18 and J usage is TRBJ1-5; 7 bases are a match to TRBD1. V was clipped by 3 bases and J by 11 bases; unmatched bases: 10. There are 14 residues in the CDR3. Per germline, CDR1 KGHSH and CDR2 LQKENI.

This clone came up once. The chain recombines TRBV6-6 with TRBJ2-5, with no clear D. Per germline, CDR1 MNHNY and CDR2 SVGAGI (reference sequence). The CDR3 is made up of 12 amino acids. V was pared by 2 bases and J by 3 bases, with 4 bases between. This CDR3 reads CASSYTKETQYF. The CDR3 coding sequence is TGTGCCAGCAGTTACACAAAAGAGACCCAGTACTTC.

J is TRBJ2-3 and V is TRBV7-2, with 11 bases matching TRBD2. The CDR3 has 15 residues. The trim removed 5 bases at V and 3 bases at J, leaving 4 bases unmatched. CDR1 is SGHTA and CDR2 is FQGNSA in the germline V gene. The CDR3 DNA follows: TGTGCCAGCAGCCTTCGACTAGCGGGAACAGATACGCAGTATTTT. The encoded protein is CASSLRLAGTDTQYF.

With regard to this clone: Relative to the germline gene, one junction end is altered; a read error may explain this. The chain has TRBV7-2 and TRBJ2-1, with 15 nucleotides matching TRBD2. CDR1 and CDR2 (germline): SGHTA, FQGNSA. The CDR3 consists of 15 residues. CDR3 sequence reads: CASSYGTSGGTPPVF. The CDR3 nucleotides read TGTGCCAGCAGCTACGGGACTAGCGGGGGGACACCCCCGGTCTTC.

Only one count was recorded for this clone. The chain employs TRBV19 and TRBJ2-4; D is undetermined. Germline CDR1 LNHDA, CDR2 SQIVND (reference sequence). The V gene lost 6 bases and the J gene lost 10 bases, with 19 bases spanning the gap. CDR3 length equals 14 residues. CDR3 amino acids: CASSPAEARKIQYF. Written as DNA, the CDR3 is TGTGCCAGTAGCCCTGCCGAGGCCCGAAAGATTCAGTACTTC.

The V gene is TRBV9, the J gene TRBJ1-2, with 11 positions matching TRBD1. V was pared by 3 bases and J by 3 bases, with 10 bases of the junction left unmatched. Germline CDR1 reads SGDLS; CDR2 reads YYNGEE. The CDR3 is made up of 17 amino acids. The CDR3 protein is CASSADRTGGGDYGYTF. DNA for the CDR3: TGTGCCAGCAGCGCCGATAGGACAGGGGGCGGCGACTATGGCTACACCTTC.

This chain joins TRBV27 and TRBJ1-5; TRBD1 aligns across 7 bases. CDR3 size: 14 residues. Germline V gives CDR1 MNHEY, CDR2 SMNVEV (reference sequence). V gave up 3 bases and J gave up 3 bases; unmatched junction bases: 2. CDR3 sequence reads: CASSFQGDNQPQHF. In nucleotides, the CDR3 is TGTGCCAGCAGTTTTCAGGGGGACAATCAGCCCCAGCATTTT.

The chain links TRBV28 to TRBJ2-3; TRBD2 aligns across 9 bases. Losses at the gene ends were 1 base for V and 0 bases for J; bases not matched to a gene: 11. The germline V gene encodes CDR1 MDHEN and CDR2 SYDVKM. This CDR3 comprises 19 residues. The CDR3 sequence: CASSLLLAGGPYSTDTQYF. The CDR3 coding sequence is TGTGCCAGCAGTTTATTATTGGCGGGAGGGCCGTATAGCACAGATACGCAGTATTTT.

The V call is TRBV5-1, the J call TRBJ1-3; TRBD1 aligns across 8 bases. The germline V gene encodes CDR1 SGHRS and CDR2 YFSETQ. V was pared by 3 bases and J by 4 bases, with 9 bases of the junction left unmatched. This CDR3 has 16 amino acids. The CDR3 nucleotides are TGCGCCAGCAGCTCGGCGGACAGGGCTCTCGGAAACACCATATATTTT. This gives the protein CASSSADRALGNTIYF. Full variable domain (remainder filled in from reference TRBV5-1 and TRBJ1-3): KAGVTQTPRYLIKTRGQQVTLSCSPISGHRSVSWYQQTPGQGLQFLFEYFSETQRNKGNFPGRFSGRQFSNSRSEMNVSTLELGDSALYLCASSSADRALGNTIYFGEGSWLTVV.

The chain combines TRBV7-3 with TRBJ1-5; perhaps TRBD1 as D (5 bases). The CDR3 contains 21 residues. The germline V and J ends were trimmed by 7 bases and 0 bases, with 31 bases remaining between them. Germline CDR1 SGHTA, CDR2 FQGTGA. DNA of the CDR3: TGTGCCAGCACCCAAAATTCAGGAGGGGTCCCCTTTCTGTATAGCAATCAGCCCCAGCATTTT. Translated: CASTQNSGGVPFLYSNQPQHF.

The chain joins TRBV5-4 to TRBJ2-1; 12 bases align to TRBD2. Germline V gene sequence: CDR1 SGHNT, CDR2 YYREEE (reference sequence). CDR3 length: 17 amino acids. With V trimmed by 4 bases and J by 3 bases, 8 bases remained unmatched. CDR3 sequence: CASSGWTSGDYYNEQFF. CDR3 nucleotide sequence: TGTGCCAGCAGCGGGTGGACTAGCGGGGACTACTACAATGAGCAGTTCTTC.

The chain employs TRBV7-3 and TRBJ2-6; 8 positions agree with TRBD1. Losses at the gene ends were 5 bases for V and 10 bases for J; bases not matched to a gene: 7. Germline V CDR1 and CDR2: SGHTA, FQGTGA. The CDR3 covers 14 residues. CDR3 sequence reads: CASSPGQALNVLTF. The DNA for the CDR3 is TGTGCCAGCAGCCCGGGACAGGCGTTAAACGTCCTGACTTTC.

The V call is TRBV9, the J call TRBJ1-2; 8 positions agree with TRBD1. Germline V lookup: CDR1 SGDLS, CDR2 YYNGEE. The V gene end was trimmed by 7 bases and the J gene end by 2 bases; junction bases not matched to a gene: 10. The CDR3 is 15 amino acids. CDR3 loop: CASGRGDRLNYGYTF. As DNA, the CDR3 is TGTGCCAGCGGCCGAGGGGACAGGTTAAACTATGGCTACACCTTC.

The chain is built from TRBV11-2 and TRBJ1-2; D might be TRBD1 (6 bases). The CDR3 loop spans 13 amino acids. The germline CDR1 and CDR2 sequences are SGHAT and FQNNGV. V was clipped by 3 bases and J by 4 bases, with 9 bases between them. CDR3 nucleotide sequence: TGTGCCAGCAGCTTTGGGGGCGGCTATGGCTACACCTTC. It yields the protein CASSFGGGYGYTF.